This T cell receptor (beta chain) came from a study of blood T cells in healthy people across ages. Study findings and constraints: Older age went with lower TCR beta diversity per million T cells, in a roughly linear way.

Extraction of total RNA produced a minimum of 5 micrograms from each sample. Germline V lookup: CDR1 SGHDN, CDR2 FVKESK. Trimming removed 0 bases at V and 2 bases at J, with 10 bases between. The CDR3 runs to 15 residues. Alongside a J-beta primer mix, a sample-barcoded 5' primer served in a second PCR lasting about 7 to 12 cycles. MiXCR, run by TCRdb on the 5' RACE reads, gives a single entry per CDR3 protein. The data hold about 1.5 million distinct CDR3 sequences, with approximately 43% observed a single time. A single count supports this clonotype. Its antigen is unidentified. The V call is TRBV14, the J call TRBJ1-2, with D hard to call. This TCR came from a young woman in good health. What was sequenced was blood. CDR3 residues: CASSQDPVNNYGYTF. CDR3 coding DNA: TGTGCCAGCAGCCAAGATCCTGTCAACAACTATGGCTACACCTTC.